This T cell receptor beta chain was profiled in a study of T cells in Graves' hyperthyroidism and ophthalmopathy. Diagnoses rested on clinical symptoms, serum thyroxine and TRAb, thyroid ultrasound and orbital computed tomography. Notes on the study in general: Ophthalmopathy and stable hyperthyroidism were told apart by a 13 V-J model. Most clonotypes expanded in thyroid above 0.001 were likewise present in blood.

Germline V lookup: CDR1 MDHEN, CDR2 SYDVKM. V lost 6 bases, J lost 8 bases, and 18 bases stayed unmatched. This CDR3 spans 16 amino acids. TCR beta CDR3 region amplification was performed from RNA transcripts. The HTBI primer set served for first-round RT-PCR of the TCR CDR3. From the multiplex PCR reads, TCRdb called clonotypes with MiXCR, one entry per CDR3 protein. The sample includes a few hundred thousand distinct CDR3 sequences, about 19% of them seen just once. This clonotype was recorded many times. The antigen remains undetermined. Sequencing used blood. The chain combines TRBV28 with TRBJ1-2, with 7 bases identical to TRBD1. This TCR derives from a woman under 30 with Graves' hyperthyroidism. DNA of the CDR3: TGTGCCAGCAGCCTCACAGGGGACCTCCTACGCCTCGGCTACACCTTC. As protein: CASSLTGDLLRLGYTF.